Listed below are T cell receptor beta chains from one sample, sequenced in a study of blood T cell repertoires in COVID-19. Sequencing used immunoSEQ multiplex PCR; TCRdb keeps in-frame clones, though not all of them. This sample has about 400,000 clones, with roughly 87% found just once. What was sequenced was PBMCs or T cells enriched from blood (not recorded which). The receptors come from a woman aged 40 to 50 with acute COVID-19. Both conserved end residues are part of each CDR3. The D gene is left open where the match is weak. Some rows have no size entry. The others give once, few or many, or a class for an expanded clone.

d_call	v_call	clone_size	cdr3_length	j_call	cdr3_aa	cdr3_nt
TRBD1	TRBV7-2	few	15	TRBJ1-6	CASSPRTGWDSPLHF	TGTGCCAGCAGCCCTCGGACAGGGTGGGATTCACCCCTCCACTTT
NA	TRBV30	NA	14	TRBJ1-1	CAWSGISGGTEAFF	TGTGCCTGGAGTGGGATTTCGGGTGGCACTGAAGCTTTCTTT
NA	TRBV9	NA	15	TRBJ2-5	CASSVDVAGLGAQYF	TGTGCCAGCAGCGTAGACGTGGCGGGACTGGGGGCCCAGTACTTC
NA	TRBV6-5	NA	13	TRBJ2-3	CASSRDPRGTQYF	TGTGCCAGCAGTAGAGATCCCCGGGGTACGCAGTATTTT
NA	TRBV12-3/TRBV12-4	NA	13	TRBJ1-1	CASSLSGQPEAFF	TGTGCCAGCAGTTTAAGCGGGCAACCTGAAGCTTTCTTT
NA	TRBV13	NA	15	TRBJ2-3	CASSPQGFSTDTQYF	TGTGCCAGCAGCCCGCAGGGTTTCAGCACAGATACGCAGTATTTT
TRBD1	TRBV29-1	once	15	TRBJ2-7	CSVAEPDRGTYEQYF	TGCAGCGTTGCCGAACCGGACAGGGGGACCTACGAGCAGTACTTC
TRBD1	TRBV30	NA	17	TRBJ2-6	CAWSGDYRGLGANVLTF	TGTGCCTGGAGTGGGGACTACAGGGGGCTTGGGGCCAACGTCCTGACTTTC
TRBD1	TRBV6-5	NA	15	TRBJ1-5	CASKLDRASNQPQHF	TGTGCCAGCAAGCTCGACAGGGCTAGCAATCAGCCCCAGCATTTT
TRBD1	TRBV6-5	few	14	TRBJ2-5	CASSPDRDRSGQYF	TGTGCCAGCAGTCCGGACAGGGATAGGTCCGGCCAGTACTTC
TRBD1	TRBV5-1	NA	16	TRBJ1-1	CASSDPGQRLNTEAFF	TGCGCCAGCAGCGACCCGGGACAGCGCCTGAACACTGAAGCTTTCTTT
NA	TRBV29-1	NA	12	TRBJ1-2	CSVEEDEDGYTF	TGCAGCGTTGAAGAGGATGAGGATGGCTACACCTTC
TRBD1	TRBV7-8	NA	16	TRBJ2-5	CASSLAPRGQVETQYF	TGTGCCAGCAGCTTAGCTCCCAGGGGGCAGGTCGAGACCCAGTACTTC
NA	TRBV7-2	NA	15	TRBJ2-5	CASSFWGTDQETQYF	TGTGCCAGCAGCTTTTGGGGGACTGACCAAGAGACCCAGTACTTC
TRBD1	TRBV19	NA	14	TRBJ2-3	CASSTGTGVVTQYF	TGTGCCAGTAGTACCGGGACAGGGGTCGTTACGCAGTATTTT
NA	TRBV3-1/TRBV3-2	NA	14	TRBJ1-2	CASSQDSRVGGYTF	TGTGCCAGCAGCCAAGATAGCAGGGTAGGCGGCTACACCTTC
TRBD1	TRBV19	NA	14	TRBJ2-3	CASSPTGGADTQYF	TGTGCCAGTAGTCCCACAGGGGGCGCAGATACGCAGTATTTT
NA	TRBV24-1	once	12	TRBJ2-3	CATSRDTDTQYF	TGTGCCACCAGCCGGGACACAGATACGCAGTATTTT